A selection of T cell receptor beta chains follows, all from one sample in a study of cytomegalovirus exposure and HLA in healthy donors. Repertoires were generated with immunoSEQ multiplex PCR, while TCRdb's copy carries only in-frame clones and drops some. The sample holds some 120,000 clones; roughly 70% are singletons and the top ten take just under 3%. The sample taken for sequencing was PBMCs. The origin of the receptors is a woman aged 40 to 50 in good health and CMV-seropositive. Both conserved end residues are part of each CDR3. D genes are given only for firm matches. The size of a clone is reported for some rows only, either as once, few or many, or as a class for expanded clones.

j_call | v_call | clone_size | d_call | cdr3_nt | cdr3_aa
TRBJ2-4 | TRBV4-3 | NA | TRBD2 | TGCGCCAGCAGCCGCCTATCGGGAGGGCCGAATTCAAACATTCAGTACTTC | CASSRLSGGPNSNIQYF
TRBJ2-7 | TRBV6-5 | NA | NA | TGTGCCAGCAGTCCTATTCGACAGGAGGACGAGCAGTACTTC | CASSPIRQEDEQYF
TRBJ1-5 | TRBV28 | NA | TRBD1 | TGTGCCAGCAACTGGGACAGGGAGGACCAGCCCCAGCATTTT | CASNWDREDQPQHF
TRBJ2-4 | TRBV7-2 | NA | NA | TGTGCCAGCAGCCCACGTCTGGGACAACCAGCCAAAAACATTCAGTACTTC | CASSPRLGQPAKNIQYF
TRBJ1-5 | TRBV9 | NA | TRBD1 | TGTGCCAGCAGCACTACAGGGGACACGGTAACACAGCCCCAGCATTTT | CASSTTGDTVTQPQHF
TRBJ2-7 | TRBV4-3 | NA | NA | TGCGCCAGCAGCCAAGATCCAGGAGGAGCTAACTACGAGCAGTACTTC | CASSQDPGGANYEQYF
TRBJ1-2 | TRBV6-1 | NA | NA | TGTGCCAGCAGCAGGGGAATGCATTATGGCTACACCTTC | CASSRGMHYGYTF
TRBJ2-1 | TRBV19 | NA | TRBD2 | TGTGCCAGTAGTACCAGCGGGGGGTCCTACAATGAGCAGTTCTTC | CASSTSGGSYNEQFF
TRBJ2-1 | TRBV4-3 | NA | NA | TGCGCCAGCAGCCAAGAGGGTAGCAAGAACAATGAGCAGTTCTTC | CASSQEGSKNNEQFF
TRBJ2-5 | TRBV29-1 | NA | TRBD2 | TGCAGCGTTGATCAAGGCGGGAGAAAAGAGACCCAGTACTTC | CSVDQGGRKETQYF
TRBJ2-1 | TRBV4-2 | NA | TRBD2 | TGTGCCAGCAGCCAAGCGGGGACTAGCGGGAGCAATGAGCAGTTCTTC | CASSQAGTSGSNEQFF
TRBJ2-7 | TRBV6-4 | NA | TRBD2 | TGTGCCAGCAGTGAATCTAGCGGGGGGATGGACGAGCAGTACTTC | CASSESSGGMDEQYF
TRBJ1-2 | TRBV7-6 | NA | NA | TGTGCCAGCAGCTTATCATTTAAGGTCCCTCGGGATGGCTACACCTTC | CASSLSFKVPRDGYTF
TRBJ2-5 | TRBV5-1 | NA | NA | TGCGCCAGCAGCTATACAGGGAACTACCAAGAGACCCAGTACTTC | CASSYTGNYQETQYF
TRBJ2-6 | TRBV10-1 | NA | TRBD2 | TGCGCCAGCAACGTCCAAGGACTAGCGGGAGTCAGTTCTGGGGCCAACGTCCTGACTTTC | CASNVQGLAGVSSGANVLTF
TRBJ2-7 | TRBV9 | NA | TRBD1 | TGTGCCAGCAGCGAGTCTCCGGACCGGGACAGGGAATACGAGCAGTACTTC | CASSESPDRDREYEQYF
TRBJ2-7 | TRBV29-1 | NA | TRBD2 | TGCAGCATTAGAGGGCTAGCGGACCCCTACGAGCAGTACTTC | CSIRGLADPYEQYF
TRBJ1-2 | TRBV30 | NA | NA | TGTGCCTGGTTGTTGAGGGGGGGCCCCACTAACTATGGCTACACCTTC | CAWLLRGGPTNYGYTF
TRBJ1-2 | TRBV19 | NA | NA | TGTGCCAGTAGTATACTACAGTCGAACTATGGCTACACCTTC | CASSILQSNYGYTF
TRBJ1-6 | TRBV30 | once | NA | TGTGCCTGGAGTGTACTCGGCGGATTTTCGCCCCTCCACTTT | CAWSVLGGFSPLHF
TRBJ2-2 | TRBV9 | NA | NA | TGTGCCAGCAGCACCCGGACTGTTCCCGGGGAGCTGTTTTTT | CASSTRTVPGELFF
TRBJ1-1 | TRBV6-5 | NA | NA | TGTGCCAGCAGATCTGACAGGATGGGGTTGGTTTTCTTT | CASRSDRMGLVFF
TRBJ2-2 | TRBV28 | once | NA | TGTGCCAGCAGTCTTCAAGCTGGGGAGCTGTTTTTT | CASSLQAGELFF
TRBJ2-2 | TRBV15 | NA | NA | TGTGCCACCAGAGATTCGGAGGGATGGACCGGGGAGCTGTTTTTT | CATRDSEGWTGELFF
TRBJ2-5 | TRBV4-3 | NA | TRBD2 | TGCGCCAGCAGCCAGGGGCTAGCGGGAGGGGAGACCCAGTACTTC | CASSQGLAGGETQYF
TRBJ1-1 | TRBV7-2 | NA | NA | TGTGCCAGCAGCTTGATAGACAGCGGGGCCACTGAAGCTTTCTTT | CASSLIDSGATEAFF
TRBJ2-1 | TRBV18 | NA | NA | TGTGCCAGCTCACTGCGGGACTTCTACAATGAGCAGTTCTTC | CASSLRDFYNEQFF
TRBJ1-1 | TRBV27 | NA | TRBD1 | TGTGCCAGCAGCCTAAGGGGACAGGGGGCAAGTAGTATCCCTGGGAACACTGAAGCTTTCTTT | CASSLRGQGASSIPGNTEAFF
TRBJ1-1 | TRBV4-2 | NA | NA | TGTGCCAGCAGCCAACAGGTGGGGGGGGGATACACTGAAGCTTTCTTT | CASSQQVGGGYTEAFF
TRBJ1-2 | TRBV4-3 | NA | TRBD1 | TGCGCCGGCAGCCAAGACAGGGGGCTTAACTATGGCTACACCTTC | CAGSQDRGLNYGYTF
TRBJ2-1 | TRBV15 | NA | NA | TGTGCCACCAGCAGCAGGGGCAATGAGCAGTTCTTC | CATSSRGNEQFF
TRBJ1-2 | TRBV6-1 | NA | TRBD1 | TGTGCCAGCGAGCGACAGGGATTCAATGGCTACACCTTC | CASERQGFNGYTF
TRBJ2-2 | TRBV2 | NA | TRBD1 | TGTGCCAGCAGACCGAGGACAGGGGGCACCGGGGAGCTGTTTTTT | CASRPRTGGTGELFF
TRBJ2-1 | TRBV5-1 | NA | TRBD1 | TGCGCCAGCAGCCAGGACAGGGGGGAATATCGGCAGTTCTTC | CASSQDRGEYRQFF
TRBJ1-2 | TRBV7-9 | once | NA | TGTGCCAGCAGCTTAGTGGGTCTGCCGGGAAGTGATTATGGCTACACCTTC | CASSLVGLPGSDYGYTF
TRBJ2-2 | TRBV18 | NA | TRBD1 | TGTGCCAGCCGAACCGGACAGGGGGCTATCACCGGGGAGCTGTTTTTT | CASRTGQGAITGELFF
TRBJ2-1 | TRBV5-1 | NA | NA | TGCGCCAGCAGCCCCGGGGGGCCCACCAATGAGCAGTTCTTC | CASSPGGPTNEQFF
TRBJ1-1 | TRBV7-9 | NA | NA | TGTGCCAGCAGAGAGTCCCGCTGGGGGGGACACACTGAAGCTTTCTTT | CASRESRWGGHTEAFF
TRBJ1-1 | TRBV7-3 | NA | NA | TGTGCCAGCAGCTTAATGGGCAGAATGAACACTGAAGCTTTCTTT | CASSLMGRMNTEAFF
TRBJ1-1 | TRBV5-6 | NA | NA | TGTGCCAGCAGCCCCCGGCGGGACGGAACTACTGAAGCTTTCTTT | CASSPRRDGTTEAFF
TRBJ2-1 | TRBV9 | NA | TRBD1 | TGTGCCAGCAGCGGAGACCGACAGGGGAGAACCTACAATGAGCAGTTCTTC | CASSGDRQGRTYNEQFF
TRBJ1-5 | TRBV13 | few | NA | TGTGCCAGCAGCTCCCCCCAACAAAGACAGCCCCAGCATTTT | CASSSPQQRQPQHF
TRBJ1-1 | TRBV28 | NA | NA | TGTGCCAGCAGTTCGAGGTCAGGAGGTATTGAAGCTTTCTTT | CASSSRSGGIEAFF
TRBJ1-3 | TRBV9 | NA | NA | TGTGCCAGCAGCGCAGCCGGGGGCTCTGGAAACACCATATATTTT | CASSAAGGSGNTIYF
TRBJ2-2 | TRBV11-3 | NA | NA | TGTGCCAGCAGCTTAACAGTAAACACCGGGGAGCTGTTTTTT | CASSLTVNTGELFF
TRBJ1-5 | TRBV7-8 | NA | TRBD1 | TGTGCCAGCAGCACAGACAGGGGGCAAGGTCAGCCCCAGCATTTT | CASSTDRGQGQPQHF
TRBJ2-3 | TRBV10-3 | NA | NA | TGTGCCATCAGTGAGGAGAGCGGACCTAGCACAGATACGCAGTATTTT | CAISEESGPSTDTQYF
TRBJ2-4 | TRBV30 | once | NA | TGTGCCTGGAGTCCGGGACTGAGCGGAAACATTCAGTACTTC | CAWSPGLSGNIQYF
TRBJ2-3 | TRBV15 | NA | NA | TGTGCCACCAGCAGAGATAGCAAAGATACGCAGTATTTT | CATSRDSKDTQYF
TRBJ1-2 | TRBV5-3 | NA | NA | TGTGCCAGAAGCTTTGACGGCGGACTTATAAACTATGGCTACACCTTC | CARSFDGGLINYGYTF
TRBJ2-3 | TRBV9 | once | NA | TGTGCCAGCAGCGTACTTACGGGAATATCCACAGATACGCAGTATTTT | CASSVLTGISTDTQYF
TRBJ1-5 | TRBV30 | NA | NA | TGTGCCTGGACAGATAATAGCAATCAGCCCCAGCATTTT | CAWTDNSNQPQHF
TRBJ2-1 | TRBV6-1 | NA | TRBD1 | TGTGCCAGCACCCTGGGACAGGGGTACTACAATGAGCAGTTCTTC | CASTLGQGYYNEQFF
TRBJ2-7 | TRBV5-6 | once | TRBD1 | TGTGCCAGCAGCTTGGGGCCAGGGGGTTCCTACGAGCAGTACTTC | CASSLGPGGSYEQYF
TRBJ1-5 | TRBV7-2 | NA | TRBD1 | TGTGCCAGCAGCACACAGGGGTCCCAGCCCCAGCATTTT | CASSTQGSQPQHF
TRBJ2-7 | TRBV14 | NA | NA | TGTGCCAGCAGCCAAGACGAATTAAGGGGTTCGGTCGAGCAGTACTTC | CASSQDELRGSVEQYF
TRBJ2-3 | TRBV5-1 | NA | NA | TGCGCCAGCAGACCCGAGAGCTTGACAGATACGCAGTATTTT | CASRPESLTDTQYF
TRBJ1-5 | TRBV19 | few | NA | TGTGCCAGTAGTATCAGGGGCAATCAGCCCCAGCATTTT | CASSIRGNQPQHF
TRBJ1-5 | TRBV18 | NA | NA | TGTGCCAGCGGCGTCCCCGGAGAGCCCCAGCATTTT | CASGVPGEPQHF